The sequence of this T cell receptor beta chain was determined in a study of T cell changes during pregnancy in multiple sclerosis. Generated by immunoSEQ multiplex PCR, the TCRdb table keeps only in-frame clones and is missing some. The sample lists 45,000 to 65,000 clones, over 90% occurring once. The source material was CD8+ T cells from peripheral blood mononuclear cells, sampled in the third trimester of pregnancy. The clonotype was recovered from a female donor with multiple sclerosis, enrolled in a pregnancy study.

In DNA, the CDR3 is TGTGCCAGCAGCTTAAACAGTTACGAGCAGTACTTC. It translates to CASSLNSYEQYF. The chain carries TRBV5-6 and TRBJ2-7; D gene uncertain. The germline V gene encodes CDR1 SGHDT and CDR2 YYEEEE. This CDR3 is 12 amino acids long. Trimming pared 2 bases from V and 4 bases from J, leaving 7 bases between.